Following are 26 T cell receptor beta chains from one sample sequenced in a study of blood T cells in healthy people across ages. Alongside a J-beta primer mix, a sample-barcoded 5' primer served in a second PCR lasting roughly 7 to 11 cycles. TCRdb independently ran MiXCR on the 5' RACE reads; one entry per CDR3 protein. The sample has 2 million or so distinct CDR3 sequences; about 50% are singletons. Sequencing was carried out using blood. The receptors come from a woman aged 40 to 49 in good health.

CDR3 sequence reads: CASSQARGQGGGYTF. The CDR3 DNA follows: TGCGCCAGCAGCCAAGCCCGAGGACAGGGAGGGGGCTACACCTTC. The V gene is TRBV4-3, the J gene TRBJ1-2; 8 bases line up with TRBD1. The CDR3 covers 15 residues. The germline V gene encodes CDR1 LGHNA and CDR2 YSLEER. J lost 8 bases, V lost 1 base, and 9 bases had no gene match.

This clonotype was detected a few times. The chain combines TRBV5-1 with TRBJ2-3; D is possibly TRBD2 (5 bases). Between the trimmed V and J ends, which lost 4 bases and 6 bases, there was a span of 15 bases. Germline assignment: CDR1 SGHRS and CDR2 YFSETQ. This CDR3 has 14 residues. CDR3 sequence (DNA): TGCGCCAGCAGCACCGGGATTAGGGTGGATACGCAGTATTTT. Translated: CASSTGIRVDTQYF. Based on the CDR3 plus reference TRBV5-1 and TRBJ2-3, the full variable domain is KAGVTQTPRYLIKTRGQQVTLSCSPISGHRSVSWYQQTPGQGLQFLFEYFSETQRNKGNFPGRFSGRQFSNSRSEMNVSTLELGDSALYLCASSTGIRVDTQYFGPGTRLTVL.

The chain is built from TRBV3-1 and TRBJ2-3; tentative D call: TRBD2 (6 bases). The CDR3 runs to 16 residues. V gave up 4 bases and J gave up 1 base, with 15 bases separating them. CDR1 and CDR2 from the germline V gene are LGHDT and YNNKEL (reference sequence). CDR3 nucleotide sequence: TGTGCCAGCAGCCGCCGACTAGGTCGAGGCACAGATACGCAGTATTTT. Amino acids: CASSRRLGRGTDTQYF.

The chain carries TRBV7-2 and TRBJ2-7, with 7 bases that match TRBD1. The J call may be wrong; the DNA end is better matched by TRBJ2-5. The germline gives CDR1 SGHTA, CDR2 FQGNSA. CDR3 size: 14 residues. The CDR3 region has the DNA TGTGCCAGCAGGATTGCAGGGGGTGGGGAGACCCAGTACTTC. It encodes CASRIAGGGETQYF.

This clonotype was seen a single time. The V gene is TRBV14, the J gene TRBJ2-3; possibly TRBD1 or TRBD2 for D (6 bases each). Trimming cost V 6 bases and J 2 bases, with 18 bases left between them. The CDR3 is 16 amino acids. Looked up from germline, CDR1 is SGHDN and CDR2 is FVKESK. CDR3 sequence: CASSTFRGGNTDTQYF. Here the CDR3 DNA reads TGTGCCAGCAGTACATTCAGGGGCGGGAACACAGATACGCAGTATTTT. Combining the CDR3 with reference TRBV14 and TRBJ2-3 gives the whole variable domain EAGVTQFPSHSVIEKGQTVTLRCDPISGHDNLYWYRRVMGKEIKFLLHFVKESKQDESGMPNNRFLAERTGGTYSTLKVQPAELEDSGVYFCASSTFRGGNTDTQYFGPGTRLTVL.

A few counts support this clonotype. The rearrangement uses TRBV18 and TRBJ2-3; D gene uncertain. The CDR3 runs to 14 residues. Germline values: CDR1 KGHSH, CDR2 LQKENI. V lost 5 bases to trimming and J lost 2 bases, with 11 bases between them. The CDR3 is CASSKQGNTDTQYF. The CDR3 bases are TGTGCCAGCTCAAAGCAAGGAAACACAGATACGCAGTATTTT.

The V gene is TRBV20-1, the J gene TRBJ2-7; either TRBD1 or TRBD2 may fit D (5 bases each). Germline CDR1 reads DFQATT; CDR2 reads SNEGSKA (reference sequence). The V gene lost 6 bases and the J gene lost 2 bases, with 20 bases spanning the gap. The CDR3 has 15 residues. The CDR3 is CSAKSPGRVAYEQYF. The DNA for the CDR3 is TGCAGTGCCAAATCCCCGGGACGGGTTGCCTACGAGCAGTACTTC.

This rearrangement joins TRBV5-4 to TRBJ2-7; TRBD1 matches 9 bases. This CDR3 is built from 13 residues. Per the germline V gene, CDR1 is SGHNT and CDR2 is YYREEE (reference sequence). Germline trimming cut 2 bases from V and 5 bases from J; bases unmatched to any gene: 2. In nucleotides, the CDR3 is TGTGCCAGCAGCTTACAGGGGGCGAACGAGCAGTACTTC. It specifies CASSLQGANEQYF.

The V gene is TRBV28, the J gene TRBJ1-2; D is perhaps TRBD1 (6 bases). Trimming took 7 bases from V and 5 from J, leaving 23 bases between them. The CDR3 runs 16 residues. Per the germline V gene, CDR1 is MDHEN and CDR2 is SYDVKM. Written as DNA, the CDR3 is TGTGCCAGCAACGGACAGAGGCTCACCCCATGGTATGGCTACACCTTC. It translates to CASNGQRLTPWYGYTF.

The chain recombines TRBV12-3 or TRBV12-4 with TRBJ2-1, with 13 bases matching TRBD2. CDR3 length: 15 amino acids. The junction had 7 bases not matched to a gene; V was cut back by 4 bases and J by 10 bases. The CDR3, as DNA: TGTGCCAGCAGTTCTACTAGCGGGGGGGCCCTGGAGCAGTTCTTC. Protein sequence: CASSSTSGGALEQFF.

V gene TRBV4-3 combines with J gene TRBJ1-4, with D possibly matching TRBD1 (5 bases). The CDR3 length is 15 residues. The germline V gene has CDR1 LGHNA and CDR2 YSLEER. Trimming took 0 bases from V and 6 from J, leaving 11 bases between them. This CDR3 is CASSQDSGLDEKLFF. As DNA, the CDR3 is TGCGCCAGCAGCCAAGATTCAGGGTTGGATGAAAAACTGTTTTTT.

The chain couples TRBV20-1 to TRBJ2-5; 10 bases are shared with TRBD2. Germline lookup yields CDR1 DFQATT and CDR2 SNEGSKA (reference sequence). V was pared by 3 bases and J by 0 bases, with 1 base of the junction left unmatched. CDR3 size: 14 residues. CDR3 loop: CSASLAGDQETQYF. As DNA, the CDR3 is TGCAGTGCTAGCCTAGCGGGGGACCAAGAGACCCAGTACTTC.

The V call is TRBV7-8, the J call TRBJ1-5, with 12 bases matching TRBD1. Germline CDR1 is SGHVS and CDR2 is FQNEAQ. J lost 2 bases, V lost 5 bases, and 7 bases had no gene match. This CDR3 contains 17 residues. The CDR3 sequence is CASSQGTGGSGNQPQHF. The CDR3 nucleotides are TGTGCCAGCAGCCAGGGGACAGGGGGCTCTGGCAATCAGCCCCAGCATTTT.

This clonotype was observed a single time. This chain uses TRBV6-1 with TRBJ2-7; D is unclear. Germline V gene lookup returns CDR1 MNHNS and CDR2 SASEGT. This CDR3 contains 11 residues. In nucleotides, the CDR3 is TGTGCGTCAGGACGGCTATACGAGCAGTACTTC. Translated: CASGRLYEQYF.

V usage is TRBV11-2 and J usage is TRBJ2-7; D gene unclear. The V end lost 4 bases, the J end lost 5 bases, and 9 bases lay between the germline ends. Per the germline V gene, CDR1 is SGHAT and CDR2 is FQNNGV. The CDR3 spans 12 residues. In DNA, the CDR3 is TGTGCCAGCAGCTATGGTTTCAACGAGCAGTACTTC. It specifies CASSYGFNEQYF.

The chain combines TRBV5-5 with TRBJ2-3, with 7 bases identical to TRBD1. The CDR3 covers 13 residues. Trimming at V came to 7 bases and at J to 6 bases, leaving 8 bases not matched to a gene. The V gene's germline CDR1 is SGHKS and CDR2 YYEKEE (reference sequence). In DNA form, the CDR3 reads TGTGCCAGCCGTTGGACAGGTTGGGATACGCAGTATTTT. Protein sequence: CASRWTGWDTQYF.

The chain carries TRBV29-1 and TRBJ2-5; tentatively, D is TRBD1 or TRBD2 (6 bases each). Germline V gives CDR1 SQVTM, CDR2 ANQGSEA. CDR3 length: 13 residues. Between the trimmed V and J ends, which lost 6 bases and 1 base, there was a span of 12 bases. DNA of the CDR3: TGCAGCGTGGAGGGGGACACCCAAGAGACCCAGTACTTC. Amino acids: CSVEGDTQETQYF.

About this clonotype itself: A junction boundary mismatches the germline segment, possibly from a read error. The chain recombines TRBV5-1 with TRBJ2-7, with 8 bases aligning to TRBD1. The CDR3 loop spans 16 amino acids. Germline CDR1 is SGHRS and CDR2 is YFSETQ. DNA for the CDR3: TGCGCCTGCAGCTTTGGACAGGGAGGAGGTTCCTACGAGCAGTACTTC. As protein: CACSFGQGGGSYEQYF.

The chain employs TRBV20-1 and TRBJ1-2; TRBD1 matches at 8 bases. J gave up 8 bases and V 0 bases, and 8 bases lay outside the gene matches. The CDR3 extends over 14 amino acids. Germline loops: CDR1 DFQATT, CDR2 SNEGSKA (reference sequence). In DNA, the CDR3 is TGCAGTGCTAGAGAGACGACAGGGGTAAAGGGCTACACCTTC. This translates into CSARETTGVKGYTF.

A single count supports this clonotype. V is TRBV6-1 and J is TRBJ2-3, with 7 bases matching TRBD1. The V segment lost 6 bases and the J segment 0 bases; nucleotides outside the gene matches: 18. The CDR3 consists of 19 residues. Germline CDR1 and CDR2: MNHNS and SASEGT. The CDR3 spells CASSRGMVAPSASTDTQYF. CDR3 DNA: TGTGCCAGCAGCAGGGGGATGGTAGCGCCGAGTGCTAGCACAGATACGCAGTATTTT.

The V and J genes are TRBV11-1 and TRBJ2-7; 11 bases fit TRBD2. The length of the CDR3 is 15 residues. The germline V gene has CDR1 SGHAT and CDR2 FQDESV (reference sequence). The J segment lost 6 bases and the V segment lost 4 bases, leaving 8 bases of the junction unmatched. In nucleotides, the CDR3 is TGTGCCAGCAGCTCCCCCGGGACTAGCGGTGGCGAGCAGTACTTC. Translated: CASSSPGTSGGEQYF.

The rearrangement uses TRBV5-1 and TRBJ2-1; D gene uncertain. The J call may be wrong; the DNA end is better matched by TRBJ2-7. This CDR3 has 17 residues. Germline CDR1 SGHRS, CDR2 YFSETQ. The CDR3 coding sequence is TGCGCCAGCAGCTTGAAGGTTAACGTTAGCTCCTACAATGAGCAGTACTTC. It yields the protein CASSLKVNVSSYNEQYF.

J is TRBJ2-1 and V is TRBV7-2, with 10 bases aligning to TRBD2. Trimming cost V 5 bases and J 9 bases; bases outside gene matches: 16. CDR1 and CDR2 from the germline V gene are SGHTA and FQGNSA. This CDR3 is built from 17 residues. CDR3: CASSLSEAGGRVGEQFF. The CDR3 DNA reads TGTGCCAGCAGCCTTTCCGAAGCGGGGGGGCGGGTCGGTGAGCAGTTCTTC.

The chain carries TRBV4-1 and TRBJ2-5; D possibly corresponds to TRBD1 (5 bases). V lost 7 bases to trimming and J lost 4 bases, with 22 bases between them. The germline V gene encodes CDR1 MGHRA and CDR2 YSYEKL. The CDR3 is 16 residues long. CDR3 in amino acids: CASTYNPTARGETQYF. The DNA of the CDR3 is TGCGCCAGCACCTATAATCCGACAGCCCGAGGAGAGACCCAGTACTTC.

In this sample, this clonotype turned up a few times. The V and J genes are TRBV20-1 and TRBJ2-1, with D tentatively TRBD2 (5 bases). The V and J ends lost 6 bases and 6 bases respectively, with 9 bases between them. The germline CDR1 and CDR2 sequences are DFQATT and SNEGSKA (reference sequence). The CDR3 is 11 amino acids. The CDR3 loop is CSAEAGNEQFF. The CDR3 bases are TGCAGTGCGGAGGCAGGCAATGAGCAGTTCTTC.

There are a few counts of this clonotype. The chain combines TRBV7-2 with TRBJ2-3; D is unclear. Trimming removed 5 bases from V and 4 bases from J, with 16 bases in between. The CDR3 contains 15 residues. Germline CDR1 SGHTA, CDR2 FQGNSA. Here the CDR3 DNA reads TGTGCCAGCAGCGCATTACCTTCCCGCGCAGATACGCAGTATTTT. Translation: CASSALPSRADTQYF.